This TCR beta chain was observed in a study of blood T cell repertoires in COVID-19. At the level of the study: There were acute and convalescent COVID-19 samples, and they came from the United States, Italy and Spain.

The authors' processing: From reference gene primer amplification, estimates of nucleated cell counts were derived. Sequencing was performed with immunoSEQ multiplex PCR; in TCRdb, only in-frame clones are kept and a portion is missing. V, J and clone size are those of that table, while D and trimming were read from the DNA. The sample contains around 140,000 clones, about 72% of which appear only once. Germline V gene sequence: CDR1 SGHRS, CDR2 YFSETQ. The CDR3 has 15 residues. The germline V and J ends were trimmed by 9 bases and 0 bases, with 15 bases remaining between them. The chain carries TRBV5-1 and TRBJ2-2; D possibly corresponds to TRBD1 (6 bases). The TCR comes from a woman aged 70-85 years with acute or convalescent COVID-19. The sequenced sample consisted of peripheral blood. Written as DNA, the CDR3 is TGCGCCACGGGTAAAACAGGGTCGAACACCGGGGAGCTGTTTTTT. It yields the protein CATGKTGSNTGELFF.